Shown below are 18 T cell receptor beta chains from a single sample sequenced in a study of blood T cell repertoires in COVID-19. Only in-frame clones appear in the TCRdb table, and some are missing; sequencing was by immunoSEQ multiplex PCR. The table shows a few hundred thousand clones, with nearly 90% occurring only once. The specimen sequenced was peripheral blood. Receptors were obtained from a woman aged 55-69 years with COVID-19, enrolled during active disease.

The J gene is TRBJ1-3, the V gene TRBV18; unclear D gene. V lost 6 bases and J lost 0, with 15 bases in between. In germline, CDR1 is KGHSH, CDR2 LQKENI. The CDR3 loop spans 16 amino acids. The CDR3 sequence is CASSVSPRTSGNTIYF. DNA for the CDR3: TGTGCCAGCTCCGTCTCTCCGCGCACCTCTGGAAACACCATATATTTT. Based on the CDR3 plus reference TRBV18 and TRBJ1-3, the full variable domain is NAGVMQNPRHLVRRRGQEARLRCSPMKGHSHVYWYRQLPEEGLKFMVYLQKENIIDESGMPKERFSAEFPKEGPSILRIQQVVRGDSAAYFCASSVSPRTSGNTIYFGEGSWLTVV.

J is TRBJ2-2 and V is TRBV5-4, with 9 positions matching TRBD2. Germline CDR1 and CDR2: SGHNT and YYREEE (reference sequence). There are 17 residues in the CDR3. Losses at the gene ends were 2 bases for V and 0 bases for J; bases not matched to a gene: 5. The chain's CDR3 is CASSLQRGATNTGELFF. Here the CDR3 DNA reads TGTGCCAGCAGCTTACAGCGGGGGGCTACGAACACCGGGGAGCTGTTTTTT.

This chain joins TRBV12-5 and TRBJ2-7, with D possibly matching TRBD2 (5 bases). Germline CDR1 LGHNT, CDR2 FRNRAP. V shed 6 bases and J shed 8 bases, with 11 bases lying between them. The CDR3 extends over 11 amino acids. CDR3 amino acids: CASGLRGKQYF. CDR3 coding DNA: TGTGCTAGTGGCCTCAGAGGGAAGCAGTACTTC. Full variable domain (outside the CDR3, taken from reference TRBV12-5 and TRBJ2-7): DARVTQTPRHKVTEMGQEVTMRCQPILGHNTVFWYRQTMMQGLELLAYFRNRAPLDDSGMPKDRFSAEMPDATLATLKIQPSEPRDSAVYFCASGLRGKQYFGPGTRLTVT.

The chain joins TRBV30 to TRBJ2-7, with 7 positions matching TRBD1. CDR3 size: 15 residues. The germline V gene encodes CDR1 GTSNPN and CDR2 SVGIG (reference sequence). V shed 2 bases, J shed 0 bases, and the junction held 7 bases outside the gene matches. The CDR3 region has the DNA TGTGCCTGGAGTTCCGGGACAGCCGGCTCCTACGAGCAGTACTTC. Translating gives CAWSSGTAGSYEQYF.

The chain couples TRBV5-8 to TRBJ1-5; 9 bases align to TRBD1. Unmatched junction bases numbered 6, after V lost 4 bases and J lost 10 bases. CDR1 and CDR2 from the germline V gene are SGHTS and YDEGEE. The CDR3 spans 13 residues. The CDR3: CASSNRDRDPQHF. CDR3 in DNA: TGTGCCAGCAGCAACCGGGACAGGGATCCCCAGCATTTT.

This rearrangement joins TRBV27 to TRBJ1-1; 10 positions agree with TRBD1. Trimming took 4 bases from V and 1 from J; bases not matched to a gene: 3. Looked up from germline, CDR1 is MNHEY and CDR2 is SMNVEV (reference sequence). The CDR3 sequence is 15 residues long. The CDR3 is CASSWGQGQNTEAFF. CDR3 nucleotides: TGTGCCAGCAGTTGGGGACAGGGGCAGAACACTGAAGCTTTCTTT.

This clone was detected once. This chain's CDR3 is CASSFFRGDEQFF. CDR3 in DNA: TGTGCCAGCAGTTTTTTCCGCGGCGATGAGCAGTTCTTC. The V gene is TRBV12-3 or TRBV12-4, the J gene TRBJ2-1; D remains unclear. Trimming removed 3 bases at V and 8 bases at J, with 11 bases between. The CDR3 contains 13 residues.

The J gene is TRBJ2-5, the V gene TRBV7-9; no firm D call. The germline V and J ends were trimmed by 2 bases and 4 bases, with 11 bases remaining between them. The germline gives CDR1 SEHNR, CDR2 FQNEAQ (reference sequence). The CDR3 consists of 14 residues. CDR3 protein: CASSLLELGETQYF. The CDR3 coding sequence is TGTGCCAGCAGCTTACTAGAGCTTGGAGAGACCCAGTACTTC.

The CDR3, as DNA: TGTGCCAGCAGTCCAACCGGCAGGGTCTTGTTTTTT. Translated: CASSPTGRVLFF. The V and J genes are TRBV27 and TRBJ1-4, with D perhaps TRBD1 (5 bases). CDR1 is MNHEY, CDR2 SMNVEV, per germline (reference sequence). V was trimmed by 5 bases and J by 15 bases, leaving 16 bases between them. The CDR3 extends over 12 amino acids.

This chain links TRBV12-3 or TRBV12-4 with TRBJ1-2; 7 bases fit TRBD1. The CDR3 covers 13 residues. The V and J ends lost 6 bases and 4 bases, in that order; junction bases with no gene match: 5. CDR3 in amino acids: CASSDRERYGYTF. For the CDR3, the DNA is TGTGCCAGCAGCGACAGGGAGCGCTATGGCTACACCTTC.

The rearrangement links TRBV5-6 to TRBJ1-2; D possibly corresponds to TRBD1 (5 bases). The germline V gene encodes CDR1 SGHDT and CDR2 YYEEEE. Trimming shortened V by 0 bases and J by 3 bases, and 9 bases separated the two germline ends. The CDR3 is made up of 14 amino acids. The CDR3 sequence is CASSLGGHYYGYTF. CDR3 nucleotide sequence: TGTGCCAGCAGCTTGGGAGGACATTACTATGGCTACACCTTC.

This chain joins TRBV5-6 and TRBJ2-1; 12 bases are shared with TRBD2. The CDR3 length is 18 residues. With V trimmed by 0 bases and J by 5 bases, 9 bases remained unmatched. CDR1 is SGHDT, CDR2 YYEEEE, per germline. CDR3 residues: CASSLGVARLAGDNEQFF. CDR3 coding DNA: TGTGCCAGCAGCTTGGGAGTTGCCCGACTAGCGGGGGACAATGAGCAGTTCTTC.

V and J are TRBV5-1 and TRBJ2-7, with TRBD1 matching over 9 bases. The CDR3 runs to 15 residues. From germline, CDR1 is SGHRS and CDR2 YFSETQ. With V trimmed by 4 bases and J by 6 bases, 11 bases remained unmatched. CDR3 nucleotide sequence: TGCGCCAGCAGCCCGACGTCGGGACAGGGCCGCGAGCAGTACTTC. Translation: CASSPTSGQGREQYF.

With regard to this clone: Compared with germline, one end of the junction differs, possibly owing to a read error. V is TRBV20-1 and J is TRBJ1-4; 7 nucleotides match TRBD1. Germline V gene data show CDR1 as DFQATT and CDR2 as SNEGSKA (reference sequence). The CDR3 spans 11 residues. This CDR3 reads CSALAGTVKEF. The CDR3, as DNA: TGCAGTGCTCTAGCCGGGACAGTCAAAGAGTTT.

V usage is TRBV3-1 (or the pseudogene TRBV3-2) and J usage is TRBJ1-1, with a possible D match to TRBD1 (5 bases). CDR3 size: 11 residues. In germline, CDR1 is LGHDT, CDR2 YNNKEL (reference sequence). Trimming took off 3 bases at V and 14 bases at J, with 13 bases between the two ends. The CDR3 nucleotides are TGTGCCAGCAGCCAGCAGGGCCAATCCTTCTTT. As protein: CASSQQGQSFF.

The chain is built from TRBV7-2 and TRBJ2-3, with TRBD1 as a possible D gene (6 bases). The CDR3 runs to 16 residues. The V end was cut by 1 base, the J end by 2 bases, with 13 bases between. The germline CDR1 and CDR2 sequences are SGHTA and FQGNSA. CDR3 protein: CASSLVGPGATDTQYF. As DNA, the CDR3 is TGTGCCAGCAGCTTAGTAGGGCCAGGGGCCACAGATACGCAGTATTTT.

The J gene is TRBJ1-2, the V gene TRBV7-9, with 8 bases lining up with TRBD1. This CDR3 contains 13 residues. The germline gives CDR1 SEHNR, CDR2 FQNEAQ (reference sequence). V lost 6 bases to trimming and J lost 3 bases; unmatched junction nucleotides: 3. The CDR3 loop is CASRPGGHYGYTF. The CDR3 nucleotides read TGTGCCAGCAGGCCAGGGGGCCACTATGGCTACACCTTC.

The rearrangement links TRBV27 to TRBJ2-1, with 9 bases identical to TRBD1. After removal of 7 bases from V and 4 bases from J, the junction contained 8 bases not matched to a gene. CDR3 size: 15 residues. Germline values: CDR1 MNHEY, CDR2 SMNVEV (reference sequence). CDR3 loop: CASNRRTGAYNEQFF. In DNA form, the CDR3 reads TGTGCCAGCAATAGACGGACAGGGGCATACAATGAGCAGTTCTTC.